Listed below are T cell receptor beta chains from one sample, sequenced in a study of T cells in Graves' hyperthyroidism and ophthalmopathy. TCRdb recomputed calls from the multiplex PCR reads with MiXCR, one row per CDR3 protein. The sample has roughly 840,000 distinct CDR3 sequences, 38% seen once. Sequencing was done on a sample of blood. These receptors came from a man between 18 and 29 years old with Graves' hyperthyroidism. Each CDR3 is given with its conserved first and last residue. D genes are given only for firm matches. The size field is filled for only some rows; it gives once, few, many or a size class.

clone size	V gene	D gene	J gene	CDR3 DNA	CDR3 protein
.	TRBV15	.	TRBJ1-4	TGTGCCACCAGCAGAGATCGCAATGAAAAACGGTTTTTT	CATSRDRNEKRFF
many	TRBV24-1	.	TRBJ1-1	TGTGCCACCAGTGACTCCGACGAAGTGGCCGGGCAAGCTTTCTTT	CATSDSDEVAGQAFF
many	TRBV7-8	.	TRBJ1-1	TGTGCCAGCAGCTTAGAGGGCAGAAGTTATGAAGCTTTCTTT	CASSLEGRSYEAFF
.	TRBV29-1	.	TRBJ1-1	TGCAGCGTTGCCTGGGGGGACACTGAAGCTTTCTTT	CSVAWGDTEAFF
once	TRBV7-2	TRBD1	TRBJ2-5	TGTGCCAGCAGCCCAGAGACAGGGAACAACAATCAGCCCCAGTACTTC	CASSPETGNNNQPQYF
.	TRBV5-1	.	TRBJ1-1	TGCGCCAGCAGCCAAGATAGGCGGCTTGAAGCTTTCTTT	CASSQDRRLEAFF
once	TRBV25-1	.	TRBJ1-5	TGTGCCACTATAAGTTCACAGGACGGTAGCAATCAGCCCCAGCATTTT	CATISSQDGSNQPQHF
few	TRBV11-2	TRBD1	TRBJ2-6	TGTGCCAGCAGCCAAGATGGACAGGCCGGCTCTGGGGCCAACGTCCTGACTTTC	CASSQDGQAGSGANVLTF
many	TRBV29-1	.	TRBJ2-2	TGCAGCGTTGGCATCACCGGGGAGCTGTTTTTT	CSVGITGELFF
few	TRBV7-2	.	TRBJ2-7	TGTGCCAGCAGCTTGTCGTGGCAGACCTCCTACGAGCAGTACTTC	CASSLSWQTSYEQYF
few	TRBV7-9	TRBD1	TRBJ2-6	TGTGCCAGCAGCTTAGGGCTAGGACAGGGACCGAGCTCTGGGGCCAACGTCCTGACTTTC	CASSLGLGQGPSSGANVLTF
.	TRBV20-1	.	TRBJ2-7	TGCAGTGTTAGTAGCTATGAGACCTACGAGCAGTACTTC	CSVSSYETYEQYF
.	TRBV5-1	.	TRBJ1-1	TGCGCCAGCAGCTTGGGGCCCCAAGGCGAATACACTGAAGCTTTCTTT	CASSLGPQGEYTEAFF
many	TRBV2	TRBD2	TRBJ2-5	TGTGCCAGCAGGGGACTAGTGCAAGAGACCCAGTACTTC	CASRGLVQETQYF
many	TRBV7-3	.	TRBJ2-7	TGTGCCAGCAGCACGCAGGGGGGTGTGCAGTACTTC	CASSTQGGVQYF
.	TRBV29-1	.	TRBJ1-2	TGCAGCTTGGTAGGCAGGGCCTACTATGGCTACACCTTC	CSLVGRAYYGYTF
.	TRBV6-5	.	TRBJ2-5	TGTGCCAGCAGTCGGACTACGCTCCAAGAGACCCAGTACTTC	CASSRTTLQETQYF
.	TRBV13	.	TRBJ2-7	TGTGCCGGCAGCTCCCATTCCTACGAGCAGTACTTC	CAGSSHSYEQYF
.	TRBV18	.	TRBJ2-7	TGTGCCAGCAGTTACTCGATGGTTTACGAGCAGTACTTC	CASSYSMVYEQYF
few	TRBV6-5	.	TRBJ1-5	TGTGCCAGCAGTGTTCGGCCTGAAGAGCCCCAGCATTTT	CASSVRPEEPQHF
.	TRBV10-3	TRBD1	TRBJ2-7	TGTGCCAGCAGCCCCAAAACGGGACAGGGGGCGGGAGAGCAGTACTTC	CASSPKTGQGAGEQYF
.	TRBV6-1	TRBD2	TRBJ2-2	TGTGCCAGCAGTCCGGTCGGGGGAGGGGCGACCGGGGAGCTGTTTTTT	CASSPVGGGATGELFF
many	TRBV11-1	TRBD1	TRBJ2-7	TGTGCCAGCAGCTCTGACAGGGCCTACGAGCAGTACTTC	CASSSDRAYEQYF
.	TRBV9	.	TRBJ1-6	TGTGCCAGCAGCGGGACCGGCATACCGCCCCTCCACTTT	CASSGTGIPPLHF
.	TRBV7-2	.	TRBJ2-2	TGTGCCAGCAGCCCCCCGGCCACCGGGGAGCTGTTTTTT	CASSPPATGELFF
.	TRBV20-1	.	TRBJ1-2	TGCAGTGCTAGTGAGGGTGGACACCTTAACTATGGCTACACCTTC	CSASEGGHLNYGYTF
.	TRBV5-1	.	TRBJ2-7	TGCGCCAGCAGCTTGATGGCAGAAGGCGAGCAGTACTTC	CASSLMAEGEQYF
.	TRBV5-1	.	TRBJ2-5	TGCGCCAGCAGCTTGTTCCCTAGCGCACAAGAGACCCAGTACTTC	CASSLFPSAQETQYF
.	TRBV15	.	TRBJ1-5	TGTGCCACCAGCAGAGATGCGGGTAGCGGGGAGGGCGGGACCCAGCATTTT	CATSRDAGSGEGGTQHF
.	TRBV9	.	TRBJ2-5	TGTGCCAGCAGCCCCCCCGGGACGGGAGAGACCCAGTACTTC	CASSPPGTGETQYF
few	TRBV11-2	.	TRBJ1-3	TGTGCCAGCAGCTTAATCCGTACGGGGGGAAGTGGAAACACCATATATTTT	CASSLIRTGGSGNTIYF
.	TRBV14	.	TRBJ1-1	TGTGCCAGCAGCCGGGGGGCAATATCGACTGAAGCTTTCTTT	CASSRGAISTEAFF
many	TRBV10-3	TRBD1	TRBJ2-7	TGTGCCATCAGTGGGAAGACAGGGGCGAAACTCGGGGACGAGCAGTACTTC	CAISGKTGAKLGDEQYF
once	TRBV6-1	.	TRBJ1-5	TGTGCCAGCACCCTGGGGGCAGGGAATCAGCCCCAGCATTTT	CASTLGAGNQPQHF
.	TRBV5-1	.	TRBJ1-6	TGCGCCAGCAGCAAGGAGGGCGCCCCCAGTTCACCCCTCCACTTT	CASSKEGAPSSPLHF
.	TRBV6-2/TRBV6-3	.	TRBJ1-1	TGTGCCAGCTCGATAGGCTGGGGGAACACTGAAGCTTTCTTT	CASSIGWGNTEAFF
few	TRBV7-9	.	TRBJ2-7	TGTGCCAGCAGCCCGGGACTCTCCTGGTCGGACGAGCAGTACTTC	CASSPGLSWSDEQYF
.	TRBV19	.	TRBJ2-7	TGTGCCAGTAGTATAGAGGCGGAGTTACCCTACGGGCAGTACTTC	CASSIEAELPYGQYF
.	TRBV25-1	.	TRBJ2-2	TGTGCCAGCAGTGAATGGGAGAGGGGATCCGGGGAGCTGTTTTTT	CASSEWERGSGELFF
once	TRBV7-2	TRBD1	TRBJ1-2	TGTGCCAGCAGCGAAGGACAGGGAATACCCTATGGCTACACCTTC	CASSEGQGIPYGYTF
few	TRBV6-5	TRBD1	TRBJ2-7	TGTGCCAGCACGCCAGGACAGGGATCCTACGAGCAGTACTTC	CASTPGQGSYEQYF